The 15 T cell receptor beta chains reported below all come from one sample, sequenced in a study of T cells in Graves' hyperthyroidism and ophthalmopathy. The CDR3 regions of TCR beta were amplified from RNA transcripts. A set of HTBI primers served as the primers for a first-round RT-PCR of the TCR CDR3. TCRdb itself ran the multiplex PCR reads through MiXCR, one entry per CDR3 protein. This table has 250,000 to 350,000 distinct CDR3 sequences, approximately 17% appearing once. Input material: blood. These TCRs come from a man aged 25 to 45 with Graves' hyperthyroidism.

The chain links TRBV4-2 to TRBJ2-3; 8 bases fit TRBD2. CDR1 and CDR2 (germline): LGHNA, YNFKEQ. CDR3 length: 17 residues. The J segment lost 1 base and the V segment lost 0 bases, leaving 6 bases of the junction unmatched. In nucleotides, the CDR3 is TGTGCCAGCAGCCAAGATCCCCCAGCGGGAGGCACAGATACGCAGTATTTT. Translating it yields CASSQDPPAGGTDTQYF.

CDR3 nucleotides: TGTGCCAGCAGTTACGGGGGTAGAGTGAGGACTTCCTACGAGCAGTACTTC. Its protein product is CASSYGGRVRTSYEQYF. The chain links TRBV6-8 to TRBJ2-7; either TRBD1 or TRBD2 may fit D (5 bases each). The germline gives CDR1 MNHGY, CDR2 SAAAGT. V shed 2 bases and J shed 1 base, with 18 bases lying between them. This CDR3 contains 17 residues.

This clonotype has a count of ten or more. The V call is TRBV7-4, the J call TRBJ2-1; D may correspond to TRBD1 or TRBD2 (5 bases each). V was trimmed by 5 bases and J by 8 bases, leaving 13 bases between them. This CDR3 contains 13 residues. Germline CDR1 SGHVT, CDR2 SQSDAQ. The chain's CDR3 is CASSPRVGDEQFF. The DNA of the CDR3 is TGTGCCAGCAGCCCACGGGTGGGGGATGAGCAGTTCTTC.

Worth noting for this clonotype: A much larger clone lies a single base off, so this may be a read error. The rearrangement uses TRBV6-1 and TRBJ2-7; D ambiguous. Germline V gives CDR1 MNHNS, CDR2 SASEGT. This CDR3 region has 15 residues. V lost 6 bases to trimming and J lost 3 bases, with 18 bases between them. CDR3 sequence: CASRLSNGADYEQYF. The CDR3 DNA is TGTGCCAGCAGACTTAGCAATGGCGCAGACTACGAGCAGTACTTC.

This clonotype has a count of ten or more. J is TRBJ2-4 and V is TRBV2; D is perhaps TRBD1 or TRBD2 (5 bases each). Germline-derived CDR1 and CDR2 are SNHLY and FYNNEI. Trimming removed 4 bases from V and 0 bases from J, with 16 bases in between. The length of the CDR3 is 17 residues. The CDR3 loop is CASSVGAWGVAKNIQYF. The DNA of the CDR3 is TGTGCCAGCAGTGTCGGGGCTTGGGGTGTAGCCAAAAACATTCAGTACTTC.

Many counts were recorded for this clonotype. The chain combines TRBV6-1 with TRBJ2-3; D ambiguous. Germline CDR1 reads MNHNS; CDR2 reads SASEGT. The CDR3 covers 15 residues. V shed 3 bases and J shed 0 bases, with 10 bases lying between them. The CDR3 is CASSESRLSTDTQYF. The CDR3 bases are TGTGCCAGCAGTGAGAGCAGACTTAGCACAGATACGCAGTATTTT.

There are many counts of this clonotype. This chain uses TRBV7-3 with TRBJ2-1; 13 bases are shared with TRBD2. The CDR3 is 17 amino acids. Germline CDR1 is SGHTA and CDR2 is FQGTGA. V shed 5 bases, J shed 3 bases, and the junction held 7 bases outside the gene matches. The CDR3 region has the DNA TGTGCCAGCAGCATTGGGACTAGCGGGACCTTCTACAATGAGCAGTTCTTC. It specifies CASSIGTSGTFYNEQFF.

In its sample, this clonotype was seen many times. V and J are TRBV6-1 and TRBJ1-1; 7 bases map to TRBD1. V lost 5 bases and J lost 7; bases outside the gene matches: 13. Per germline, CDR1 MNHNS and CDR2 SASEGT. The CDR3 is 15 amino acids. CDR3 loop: CASSSTDRSSVEAFF. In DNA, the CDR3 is TGTGCCAGCAGTTCCACGGACAGGAGCTCTGTTGAAGCTTTCTTT.

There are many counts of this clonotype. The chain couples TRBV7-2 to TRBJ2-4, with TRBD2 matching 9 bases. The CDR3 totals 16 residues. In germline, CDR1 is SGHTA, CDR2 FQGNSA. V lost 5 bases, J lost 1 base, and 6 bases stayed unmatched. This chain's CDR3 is CASSMVAGVAKNIQYF. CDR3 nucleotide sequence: TGTGCCAGCAGCATGGTAGCGGGAGTGGCCAAAAACATTCAGTACTTC.

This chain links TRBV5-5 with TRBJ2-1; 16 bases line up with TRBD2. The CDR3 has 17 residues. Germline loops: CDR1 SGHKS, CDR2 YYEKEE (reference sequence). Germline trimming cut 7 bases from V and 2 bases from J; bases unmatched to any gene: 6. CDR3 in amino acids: CASSGTSGRDAYNEQFF. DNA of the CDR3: TGTGCCAGCTCCGGGACTAGCGGGAGGGATGCCTACAATGAGCAGTTCTTC.

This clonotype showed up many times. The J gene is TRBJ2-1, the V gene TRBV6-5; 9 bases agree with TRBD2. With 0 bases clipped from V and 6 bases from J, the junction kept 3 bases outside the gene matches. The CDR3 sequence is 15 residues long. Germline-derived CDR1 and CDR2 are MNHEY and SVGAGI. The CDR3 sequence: CASSYSGRGGNEQFF. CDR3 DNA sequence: TGTGCCAGCAGTTACTCGGGGCGGGGGGGCAATGAGCAGTTCTTC.

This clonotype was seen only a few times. The CDR3: CSTSGQETQYF. The DNA of the CDR3 is TGCAGCACTAGCGGACAAGAGACCCAGTACTTC. The V and J genes are TRBV20-1 and TRBJ2-5, with 8 positions matching TRBD2. The CDR3 contains 11 residues. In germline, CDR1 is DFQATT, CDR2 SNEGSKA (reference sequence).

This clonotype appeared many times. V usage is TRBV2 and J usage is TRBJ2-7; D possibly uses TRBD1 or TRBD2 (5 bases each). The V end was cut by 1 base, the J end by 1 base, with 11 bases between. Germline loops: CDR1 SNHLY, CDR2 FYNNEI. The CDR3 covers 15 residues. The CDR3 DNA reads TGTGCCAGCAGTGAAGATTGGGGGAGATCCTACGAGCAGTACTTC. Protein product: CASSEDWGRSYEQYF.

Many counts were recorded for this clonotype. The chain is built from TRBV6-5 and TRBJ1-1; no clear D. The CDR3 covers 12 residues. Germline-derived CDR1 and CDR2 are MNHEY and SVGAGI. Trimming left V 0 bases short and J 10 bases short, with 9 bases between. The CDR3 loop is CASSYSGRTAFF. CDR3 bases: TGTGCCAGCAGTTACTCGGGGAGGACAGCTTTCTTT.

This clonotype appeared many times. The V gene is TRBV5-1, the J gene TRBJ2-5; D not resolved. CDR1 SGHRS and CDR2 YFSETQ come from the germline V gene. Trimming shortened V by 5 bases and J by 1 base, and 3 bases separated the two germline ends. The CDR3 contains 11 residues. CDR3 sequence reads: CASRFQETQYF. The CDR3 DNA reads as TGCGCCAGCAGATTCCAAGAGACCCAGTACTTC. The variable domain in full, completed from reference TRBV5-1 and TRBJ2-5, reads KAGVTQTPRYLIKTRGQQVTLSCSPISGHRSVSWYQQTPGQGLQFLFEYFSETQRNKGNFPGRFSGRQFSNSRSEMNVSTLELGDSALYLCASRFQETQYFGPGTRLLVL.